This T cell receptor beta chain was captured by sequencing in a study of chemoradiotherapy in HPV16-positive cancers. Turning to the study itself: Candidate HPV-specific clones and shared TCR motifs came from two HPV16-positive patients.

CDR3 length: 19 amino acids. With 0 bases removed from V and 7 bases from J, the gap between germline ends came to 24 bases. Germline-derived CDR1 and CDR2 are MGHRA and YSYEKL. Study outcomes and limitations: HPV-responsive T-cell expansion during chemoradiotherapy was linked to improved recurrence-free survival in HPV16-positive patients.

Clones were sequenced by immunoSEQ multiplex PCR, and TCRdb holds only the in-frame ones, with some missing. The data show about 21,000 clones, approximately 84% seen once. For this clone: Its antigen is unidentified.

Samples were taken several times over chemoradiotherapy. The chain recombines TRBV4-1 with TRBJ1-4, with D uncertain. The specimen was blood, collected from a patient who underwent chemoradiotherapy. The TCR was taken from a human donor with HPV-associated anogenital cancer. The CDR3 reads CASSQEPYRGSPVGEKLFF. In DNA form, the CDR3 reads TGCGCCAGCAGCCAAGAGCCGTACCGAGGGAGTCCGGTGGGTGAAAAACTGTTTTTT.